This TCR beta chain was retrieved from a study of T-cell memory formation after mild COVID-19. This clonotype was detected only a few times. Antigen specificity is unknown. cDNA libraries for TCR alpha and TCR beta, carrying sample barcodes and UMIs, came from 5'RACE with constant-segment primers. A single record per CDR3 protein comes from TCRdb applying MiXCR to the 5' RACE reads. The table records hundreds of thousands of distinct CDR3 sequences, roughly 22% of them present only once. Study findings and constraints: Memory from before infection featured some responding clones, which suggests cross-reactive memory joined.

The germline V gene has CDR1 LNHNV and CDR2 YYDKDF (reference sequence). The V end was cut by 0 bases, the J end by 6 bases, with 8 bases between. CDR3 length: 13 residues. Sequenced material: PBMCs or a T cell subset sorted from them (not recorded which). This receptor was identified in an adult woman who had mild COVID-19 (a few samples of this study predate the infection). Cell type and time point are not known. V is TRBV15 and J is TRBJ1-2; TRBD1 might be the D (5 bases). The CDR3: CATSREGRDGYTF. The CDR3 bases are TGTGCCACCAGCAGAGAGGGGCGGGATGGCTACACCTTC. Full variable domain (rest looked up from reference TRBV15 and TRBJ1-2): DAMVIQNPRYQVTQFGKPVTLSCSQTLNHNVMYWYQQKSSQAPKLLFHYYDKDFNNEADTPDNFQSRRPNTSFCFLDIRSPGLGDTAMYLCATSREGRDGYTFGSGTRLTVV.